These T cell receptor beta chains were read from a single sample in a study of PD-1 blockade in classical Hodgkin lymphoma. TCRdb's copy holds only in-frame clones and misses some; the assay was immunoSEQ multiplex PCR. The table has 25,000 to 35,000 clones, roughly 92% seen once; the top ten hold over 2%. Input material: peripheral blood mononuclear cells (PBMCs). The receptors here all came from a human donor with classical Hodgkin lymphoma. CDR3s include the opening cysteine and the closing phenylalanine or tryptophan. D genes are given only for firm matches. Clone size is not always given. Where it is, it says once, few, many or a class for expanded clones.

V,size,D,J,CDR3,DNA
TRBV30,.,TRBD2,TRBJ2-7,CAWSFGGKSSYEQYF,TGTGCCTGGAGTTTCGGGGGGAAAAGCTCCTACGAGCAGTACTTC
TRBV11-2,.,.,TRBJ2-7,CASSLYYSDSYEQYF,TGTGCCAGCAGCTTATATTACTCGGACTCCTACGAGCAGTACTTC
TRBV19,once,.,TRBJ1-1,CASSNRLNTEAFF,TGTGCCAGTAGTAACAGATTGAACACTGAAGCTTTCTTT
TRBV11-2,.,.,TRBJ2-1,CASSPGGSLLMDEQFF,TGTGCCAGCAGCCCCGGGGGATCGTTATTGATGGATGAGCAGTTCTTC
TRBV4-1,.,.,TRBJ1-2,CASSQVGGRGPYGYTF,TGCGCCAGCAGCCAAGTCGGGGGGCGCGGCCCCTATGGCTACACCTTC
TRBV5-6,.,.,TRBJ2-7,CASSRHLITSHYEQYF,TGTGCCAGCAGCCGCCACTTGATTACCTCTCACTACGAGCAGTACTTC
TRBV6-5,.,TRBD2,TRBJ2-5,CASSSGAFQETQYF,TGTGCCAGCAGTAGCGGGGCCTTCCAAGAGACCCAGTACTTC
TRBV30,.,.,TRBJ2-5,CAWSSDDRGETQYF,TGTGCCTGGAGTTCCGATGATCGAGGGGAGACCCAGTACTTC
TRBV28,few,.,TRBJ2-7,CASSSGAGYEQYF,TGTGCCAGCAGTTCCGGGGCTGGCTACGAGCAGTACTTC
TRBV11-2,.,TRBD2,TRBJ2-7,CASSHLGLAGVSYEQYF,TGTGCCAGCAGCCATTTAGGGCTAGCGGGAGTATCCTACGAGCAGTACTTC
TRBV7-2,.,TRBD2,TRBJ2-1,CASSPSSGGNNEQFF,TGTGCCAGCAGCCCTTCTAGCGGGGGTAACAATGAGCAGTTCTTC
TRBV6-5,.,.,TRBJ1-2,CASSRGKTGYGYTF,TGTGCCAGCAGTCGCGGGAAAACAGGGTATGGCTACACCTTC
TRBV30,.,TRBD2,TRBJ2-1,CAWSRTSESYNEQFF,TGTGCCTGGAGTCGGACTAGCGAGTCTTACAATGAGCAGTTCTTC
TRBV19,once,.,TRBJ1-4,CASTKTATNEKLFF,TGTGCCAGTACCAAGACAGCTACTAATGAAAAACTGTTTTTT
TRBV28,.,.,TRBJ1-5,CASSLLGGSNQPQHF,TGTGCCAGCAGCCTGCTGGGGGGAAGCAATCAGCCCCAGCATTTT
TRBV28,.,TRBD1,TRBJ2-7,CASTGQGRGYEQYF,TGTGCCAGCACTGGACAGGGTCGGGGCTACGAGCAGTACTTC
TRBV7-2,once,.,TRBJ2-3,CASGGAQSTGTQYF,TGTGCCAGCGGAGGGGCGCAGAGCACGGGGACGCAGTATTTT
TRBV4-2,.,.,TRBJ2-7,CASSQDNVAISYEQYF,TGTGCCAGCAGCCAAGATAACGTCGCAATCTCCTACGAGCAGTACTTC
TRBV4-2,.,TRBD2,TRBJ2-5,CASSQVRRGGPETQYF,TGTGCCAGCAGCCAAGTGCGGCGGGGGGGCCCAGAGACCCAGTACTTC
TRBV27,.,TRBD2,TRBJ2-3,CASSPFGLAGDDGTDTQYF,TGTGCCAGCAGCCCCTTTGGACTAGCGGGAGACGATGGCACAGATACGCAGTATTTT
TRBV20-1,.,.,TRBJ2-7,CSASDNYEQYF,TGCAGTGCTTCTGACAACTACGAGCAGTACTTC
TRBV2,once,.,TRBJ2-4,CASSEGSGTMNWGKNIQYF,TGTGCCAGCAGTGAAGGATCCGGGACGATGAATTGGGGCAAAAACATTCAGTACTTC
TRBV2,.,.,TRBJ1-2,CASVSDGNYGYTF,TGTGCCAGCGTATCCGACGGGAACTATGGCTACACCTTC
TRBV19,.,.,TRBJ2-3,CASSIDPGWSTDTQYF,TGTGCCAGTAGTATAGATCCGGGGTGGAGCACAGATACGCAGTATTTT
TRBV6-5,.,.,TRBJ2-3,CASAGRGTDTQYF,TGTGCCAGTGCAGGAAGGGGCACAGATACGCAGTATTTT
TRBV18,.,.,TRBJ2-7,CASSPQAVGEQYF,TGTGCCAGCTCACCACAGGCGGTTGGCGAGCAGTACTTC
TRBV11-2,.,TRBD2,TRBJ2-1,CASSFGTSGSNEQFF,TGTGCCAGCAGCTTCGGGACTAGCGGGAGCAATGAGCAGTTCTTC
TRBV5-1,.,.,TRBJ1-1,CASRQTGEAFF,TGCGCCAGCAGACAGACTGGTGAAGCTTTCTTT
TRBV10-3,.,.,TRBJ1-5,CAISGGLSSNQPQHF,TGTGCCATCAGTGGAGGGTTGAGTAGCAATCAGCCCCAGCATTTT
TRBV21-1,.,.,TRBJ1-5,CASSPTPGSGQPQHF,TGTGCCAGCAGCCCCACGCCGGGGTCGGGACAGCCCCAGCATTTT
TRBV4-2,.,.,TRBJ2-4,CASSQGWDSKNIQYF,TGTGCCAGCAGCCAAGGGTGGGACTCCAAAAACATTCAGTACTTC
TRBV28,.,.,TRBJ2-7,CASSGGSEYEQYF,TGTGCCAGCAGCGGCGGTTCTGAGTACGAGCAGTACTTC
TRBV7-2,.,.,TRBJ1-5,CASSLVTGIHNQPQHF,TGTGCCAGCAGCTTAGTTACCGGGATACACAATCAGCCCCAGCATTTT
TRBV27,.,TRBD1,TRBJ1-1,CASSLLAGGMSTEAFF,TGTGCCAGCAGTTTATTGGCAGGGGGAATGTCCACTGAAGCTTTCTTT
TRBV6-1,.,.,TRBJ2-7,CASLSLTYYEQYF,TGTGCCTCCCTTTCGTTAACCTACTACGAGCAGTACTTC
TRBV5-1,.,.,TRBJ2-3,CASSPGPHDTDTQYF,TGCGCCAGCAGCCCGGGACCACATGACACAGATACGCAGTATTTT
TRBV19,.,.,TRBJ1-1,CATSRGATEAFF,TGTGCCACCAGTCGGGGGGCCACTGAAGCTTTCTTT
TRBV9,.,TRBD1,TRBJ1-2,CASSVYSQGATTGYTF,TGTGCCAGCAGCGTATATTCTCAGGGGGCTACTACGGGCTACACCTTC
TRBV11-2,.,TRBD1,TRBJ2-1,CASRGQGGNEQFF,TGTGCCAGCAGAGGACAGGGAGGAAATGAGCAGTTCTTC
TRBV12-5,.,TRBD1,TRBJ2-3,CASGLLPTGGGPYF,TGTGCTAGTGGTTTGCTCCCTACAGGGGGCGGGCCGTATTTT
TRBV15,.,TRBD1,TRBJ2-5,CATSSRTGETQYF,TGTGCCACCAGCAGTAGGACAGGAGAGACCCAGTACTTC